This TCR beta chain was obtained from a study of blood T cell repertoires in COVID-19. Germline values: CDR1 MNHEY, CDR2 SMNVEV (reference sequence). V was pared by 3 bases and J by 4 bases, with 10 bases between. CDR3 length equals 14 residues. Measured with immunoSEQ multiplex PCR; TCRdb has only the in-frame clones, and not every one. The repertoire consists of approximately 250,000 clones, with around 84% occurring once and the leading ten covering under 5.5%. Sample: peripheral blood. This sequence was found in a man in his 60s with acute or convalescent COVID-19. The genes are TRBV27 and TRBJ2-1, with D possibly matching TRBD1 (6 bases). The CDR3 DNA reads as TGTGCCAGCAGTTTTACAGGGACATACAATGAGCAGTTCTTC. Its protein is CASSFTGTYNEQFF.